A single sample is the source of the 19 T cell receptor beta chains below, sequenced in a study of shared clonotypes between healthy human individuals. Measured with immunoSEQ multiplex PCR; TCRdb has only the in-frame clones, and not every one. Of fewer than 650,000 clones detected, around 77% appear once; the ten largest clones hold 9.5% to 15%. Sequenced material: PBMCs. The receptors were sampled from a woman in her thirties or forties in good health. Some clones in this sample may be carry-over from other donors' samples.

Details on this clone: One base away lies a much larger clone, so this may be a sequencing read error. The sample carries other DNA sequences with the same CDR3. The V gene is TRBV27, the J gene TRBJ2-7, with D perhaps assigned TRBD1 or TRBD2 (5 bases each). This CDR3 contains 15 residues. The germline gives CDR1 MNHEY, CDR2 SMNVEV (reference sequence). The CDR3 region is CASSLVPGIGGEQYF. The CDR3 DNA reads TGCGCCAGCAGTTTAGTCCCAGGGATTGGAGGCGAGCAGTACTTC.

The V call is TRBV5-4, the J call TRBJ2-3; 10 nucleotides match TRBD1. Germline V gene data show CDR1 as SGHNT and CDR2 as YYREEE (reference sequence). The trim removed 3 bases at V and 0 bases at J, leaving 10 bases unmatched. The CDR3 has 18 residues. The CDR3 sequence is CASSSGTGAYSSTDTQYF. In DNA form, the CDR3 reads TGTGCCAGCAGCTCGGGGACAGGGGCCTACTCTAGCACAGATACGCAGTATTTT.

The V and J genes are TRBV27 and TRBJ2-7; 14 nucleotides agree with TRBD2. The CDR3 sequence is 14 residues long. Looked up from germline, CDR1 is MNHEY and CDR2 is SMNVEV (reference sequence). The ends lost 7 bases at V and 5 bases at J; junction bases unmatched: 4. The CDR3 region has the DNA TGTGCCAGCAATCCGGGACTAGCGGGAGACGAGCAGTACTTC. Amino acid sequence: CASNPGLAGDEQYF.

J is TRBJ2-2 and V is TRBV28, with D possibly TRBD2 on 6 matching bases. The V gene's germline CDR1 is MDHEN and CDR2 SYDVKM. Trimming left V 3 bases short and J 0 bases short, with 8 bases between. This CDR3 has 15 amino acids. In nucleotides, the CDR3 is TGTGCCAGCAGTTTTGCTAGCGCGAACACCGGGGAGCTGTTTTTT. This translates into CASSFASANTGELFF.

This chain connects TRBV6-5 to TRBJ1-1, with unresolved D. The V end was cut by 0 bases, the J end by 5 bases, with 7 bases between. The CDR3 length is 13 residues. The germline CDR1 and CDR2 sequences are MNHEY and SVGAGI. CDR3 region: CASSYSGLTEAFF. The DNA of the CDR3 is TGTGCCAGCAGTTACTCGGGGTTGACTGAAGCTTTCTTT.

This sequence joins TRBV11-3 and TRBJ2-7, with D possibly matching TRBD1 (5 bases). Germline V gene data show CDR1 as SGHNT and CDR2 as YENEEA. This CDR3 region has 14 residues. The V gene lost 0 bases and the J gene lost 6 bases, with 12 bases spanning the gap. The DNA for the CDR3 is TGTGCCAGCAGCTTAGAAGGGGCCCGCGGCGAGCAGTACTTC. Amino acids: CASSLEGARGEQYF. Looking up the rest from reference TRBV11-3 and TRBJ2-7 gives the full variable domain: EAGVVQSPRYKIIEKKQPVAFWCNPISGHNTLYWYLQNLGQGPELLIRYENEEAVDDSQLPKDRFSAERLKGVDSTLKIQPAELGDSAVYLCASSLEGARGEQYFGPGTRLTVT.

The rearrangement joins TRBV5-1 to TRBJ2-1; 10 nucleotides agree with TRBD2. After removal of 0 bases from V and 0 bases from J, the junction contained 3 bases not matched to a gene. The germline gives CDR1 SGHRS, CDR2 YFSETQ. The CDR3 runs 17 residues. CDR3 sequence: CASSLVASGSSYNEQFF. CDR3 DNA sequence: TGCGCCAGCAGCTTGGTAGCTAGCGGGAGCTCCTACAATGAGCAGTTCTTC.

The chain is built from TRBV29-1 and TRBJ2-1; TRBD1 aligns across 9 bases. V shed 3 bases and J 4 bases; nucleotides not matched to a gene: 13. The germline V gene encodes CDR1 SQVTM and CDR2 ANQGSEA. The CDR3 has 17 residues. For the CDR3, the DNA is TGCAGCGTTGACCAAACCCGAGGGGGACAGGGATACAATGAGCAGTTCTTC. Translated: CSVDQTRGGQGYNEQFF.

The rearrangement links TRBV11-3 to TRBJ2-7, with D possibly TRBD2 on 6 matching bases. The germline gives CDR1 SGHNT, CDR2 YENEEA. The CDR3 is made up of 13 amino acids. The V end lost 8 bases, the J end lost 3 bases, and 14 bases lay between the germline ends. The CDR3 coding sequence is TGTGCCAGCCCGGCGGGGCTGCTCTACGAGCAGTACTTC. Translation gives CASPAGLLYEQYF.

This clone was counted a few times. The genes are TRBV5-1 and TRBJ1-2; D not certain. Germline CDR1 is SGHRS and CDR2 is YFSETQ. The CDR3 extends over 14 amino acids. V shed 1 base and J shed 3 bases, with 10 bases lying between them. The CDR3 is CASSLRSRDYGYTF. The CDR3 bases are TGCGCCAGCAGCTTGAGGTCGAGGGACTATGGCTACACCTTC.

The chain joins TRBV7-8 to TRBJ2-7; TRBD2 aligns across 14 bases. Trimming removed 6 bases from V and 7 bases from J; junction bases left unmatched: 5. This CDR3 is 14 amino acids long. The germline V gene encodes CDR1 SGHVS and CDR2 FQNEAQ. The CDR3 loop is CASSLGLAGEEQYF. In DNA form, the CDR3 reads TGTGCCAGCAGTTTGGGACTAGCGGGAGAAGAGCAGTACTTC.

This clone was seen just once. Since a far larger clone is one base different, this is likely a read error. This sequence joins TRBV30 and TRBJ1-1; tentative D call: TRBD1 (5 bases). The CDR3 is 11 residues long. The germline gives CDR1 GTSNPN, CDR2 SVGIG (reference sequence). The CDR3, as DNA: TGTGCCTGGAGGGACATGACTGAATCTTTCTTT. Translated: CAWRDMTESFF.

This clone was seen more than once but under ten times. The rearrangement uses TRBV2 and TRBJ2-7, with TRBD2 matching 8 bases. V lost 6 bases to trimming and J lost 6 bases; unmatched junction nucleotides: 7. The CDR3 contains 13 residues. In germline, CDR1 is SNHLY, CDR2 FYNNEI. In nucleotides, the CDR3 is TGTGCCAGCAGCCTGGGACTAGAGGTCGAGCAGTACTTC. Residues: CASSLGLEVEQYF.

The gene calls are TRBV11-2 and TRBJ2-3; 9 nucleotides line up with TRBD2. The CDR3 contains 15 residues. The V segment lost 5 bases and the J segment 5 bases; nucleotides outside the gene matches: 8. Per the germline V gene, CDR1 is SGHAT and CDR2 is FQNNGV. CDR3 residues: CASSPASGKGDTQYF. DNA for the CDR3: TGTGCCAGCAGCCCGGCTAGCGGGAAAGGAGATACGCAGTATTTT.

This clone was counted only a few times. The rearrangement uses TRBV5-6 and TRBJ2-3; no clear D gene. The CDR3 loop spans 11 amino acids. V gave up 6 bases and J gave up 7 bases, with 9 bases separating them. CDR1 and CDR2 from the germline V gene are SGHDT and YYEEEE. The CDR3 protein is CASTLGNTQYF. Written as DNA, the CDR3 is TGTGCCAGCACCCTGGGGAATACGCAGTATTTT.

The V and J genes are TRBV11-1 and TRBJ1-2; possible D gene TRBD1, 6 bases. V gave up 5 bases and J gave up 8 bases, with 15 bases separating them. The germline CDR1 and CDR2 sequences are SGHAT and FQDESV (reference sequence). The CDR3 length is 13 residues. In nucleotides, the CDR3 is TGTGCCAGCAGCCTCCCCGGGGGCGCGGGCTACACCTTC. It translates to CASSLPGGAGYTF.

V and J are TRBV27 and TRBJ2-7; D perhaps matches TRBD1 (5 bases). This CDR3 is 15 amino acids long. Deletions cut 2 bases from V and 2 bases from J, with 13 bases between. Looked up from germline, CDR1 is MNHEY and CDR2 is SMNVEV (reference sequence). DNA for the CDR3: TGTGCCAGCAGTTTAAAGGGGCCGCTAGCCTACGAGCAGTACTTC. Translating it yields CASSLKGPLAYEQYF.

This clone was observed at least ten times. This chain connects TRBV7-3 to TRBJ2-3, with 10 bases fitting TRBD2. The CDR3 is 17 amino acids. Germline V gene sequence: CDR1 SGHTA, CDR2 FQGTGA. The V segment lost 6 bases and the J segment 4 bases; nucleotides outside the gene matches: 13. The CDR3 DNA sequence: TGTGCCAGCAGTTTCTTGGCAGCGGGAGGGAGGGCAGATACGCAGTATTTT. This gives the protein CASSFLAAGGRADTQYF.

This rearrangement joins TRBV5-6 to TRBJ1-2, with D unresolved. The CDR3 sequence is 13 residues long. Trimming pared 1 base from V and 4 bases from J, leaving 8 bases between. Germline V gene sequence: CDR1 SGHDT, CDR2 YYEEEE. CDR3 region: CASSLSQSYGYTF. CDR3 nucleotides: TGTGCCAGCAGCTTGAGCCAATCCTATGGCTACACCTTC.